This T cell receptor beta chain was documented in a study of cytomegalovirus exposure and HLA in healthy donors. The PCR made use of 60 Vbeta and 13 Jbeta primers. Only in-frame clones appear in the TCRdb table, and some are missing; sequencing was by immunoSEQ multiplex PCR. The sample carries around 140,000 clones, approximately 75% recorded once. Each of the donors was a healthy bone marrow donor. Trimming took 6 bases from V and 1 from J, leaving 13 bases between them. CDR3 length: 14 residues. CDR1 is MNHEY, CDR2 SMNVEV, per germline (reference sequence). General study findings and limits: Reported performance of the classifier showed diagnosis of cytomegalovirus status with high specificity and sensitivity. The authors excluded some V segments, including TRBV6-2 and TRBV6-3, as indistinguishable. Productive status was seen about 90% or about 30% of the time for most TCR beta V segments in an earlier analysis.

In the case of this clone: No antigen is known for it.

V usage is TRBV27 and J usage is TRBJ2-7; D call uncertain. Sequenced material: PBMCs. The source of this sequence is a male donor in good health and CMV-seronegative. This CDR3 reads CASRPYLDSYEQYF. The CDR3 DNA reads TGTGCCAGCAGGCCCTACTTAGATTCCTACGAGCAGTACTTC.